The 21 T cell receptor beta chains below come from one sample, sequenced in a study of blood T cell repertoires in COVID-19. Produced via immunoSEQ multiplex PCR; TCRdb's table is partial and in-frame only. The sample lists 200,000 to 250,000 clones; around four fifths were seen once. Input material: peripheral blood. These receptors originate from a woman older than 75 with COVID-19, enrolled during active disease.

V and J are TRBV28 and TRBJ2-2, with 8 bases fitting TRBD1. CDR1 MDHEN and CDR2 SYDVKM come from the germline V gene. V lost 5 bases and J lost 2; bases outside the gene matches: 4. The CDR3 extends over 15 amino acids. The CDR3 loop reads CASSQQGGNTGELFF. In DNA form, the CDR3 reads TGTGCCAGCAGTCAACAGGGGGGAAACACCGGGGAGCTGTTTTTT.

This clone showed up just a few times. The chain joins TRBV7-2 to TRBJ1-1, with D perhaps TRBD1 (5 bases). Trimming left V 6 bases short and J 7 bases short, with 12 bases between. Germline V gene data show CDR1 as SGHTA and CDR2 as FQGNSA. The CDR3 contains 12 residues. Written as DNA, the CDR3 is TGTGCCAGCAGGGAGGCGGGGCTTGAAGCTTTCTTT. Amino acids: CASREAGLEAFF.

This chain uses TRBV29-1 with TRBJ1-1; D not certain. Trimming left V 0 bases short and J 8 bases short, with 13 bases between. The CDR3 has 13 amino acids. Germline CDR1 and CDR2: SQVTM and ANQGSEA. Here the CDR3 DNA reads TGCAGCGTTGAAGATCAGGCCTATCAAGAAGCTTTCTTT. Protein sequence: CSVEDQAYQEAFF.

The rearrangement links TRBV10-3 to TRBJ1-1; the D gene is possibly TRBD1 (5 bases). Germline V gives CDR1 ENHRY, CDR2 SYGVKD. Trimming removed 8 bases from V and 1 base from J, with 11 bases in between. The CDR3 covers 13 residues. The CDR3 is CAISAGQNTEAFF. In DNA, the CDR3 is TGTGCCATCTCAGCAGGGCAGAACACTGAAGCTTTCTTT.

The chain couples TRBV7-9 to TRBJ1-2; no clear D. V dropped 7 bases and J dropped 4 bases, with 13 bases sitting between them. The CDR3 runs 13 residues. The V gene's germline CDR1 is SEHNR and CDR2 FQNEAQ (reference sequence). CDR3 loop: CASNLAEPYGYTF. The CDR3 DNA reads as TGTGCCAGCAACTTGGCTGAACCCTATGGCTACACCTTC.

The chain joins TRBV9 to TRBJ1-1; the D is unclear. CDR1 is SGDLS, CDR2 YYNGEE, per germline. The CDR3 has 16 amino acids. The ends were cut back, 0 bases at V and 2 bases at J, with 14 bases in the middle. CDR3 amino acids: CASSVVAGVGNTEAFF. In nucleotides, the CDR3 is TGTGCCAGCAGCGTAGTCGCAGGCGTAGGAAACACTGAAGCTTTCTTT.

This sequence joins TRBV5-1 and TRBJ1-1, with D perhaps TRBD1 (5 bases). V dropped 2 bases and J dropped 2 bases, with 13 bases sitting between them. The CDR3 is 15 amino acids. The germline V gene has CDR1 SGHRS and CDR2 YFSETQ. DNA of the CDR3: TGCGCCAGCAGCTTAAGTGGGAGGGGCAACACTGAAGCTTTCTTT. Its protein is CASSLSGRGNTEAFF.

The chain has TRBV28 and TRBJ1-1, with TRBD1 matching over 7 bases. Looked up from germline, CDR1 is MDHEN and CDR2 is SYDVKM. V shed 4 bases, J shed 9 bases, and the junction held 5 bases outside the gene matches. This CDR3 spans 12 amino acids. The CDR3 region is CASSSQQGKAFF. DNA of the CDR3: TGTGCCAGCAGTTCACAACAGGGGAAAGCTTTCTTT.

The chain couples TRBV18 to TRBJ2-1; 7 positions agree with TRBD2. The CDR3 covers 12 residues. Germline V gives CDR1 KGHSH, CDR2 LQKENI. With V trimmed by 2 bases and J by 11 bases, 3 bases remained unmatched. CDR3 nucleotides: TGTGCCAGCTCACCATGGGAGGGTAAGCAGTTCTTC. Its translation: CASSPWEGKQFF. The full variable domain, rest sourced from reference TRBV18 and TRBJ2-1, is NAGVMQNPRHLVRRRGQEARLRCSPMKGHSHVYWYRQLPEEGLKFMVYLQKENIIDESGMPKERFSAEFPKEGPSILRIQQVVRGDSAAYFCASSPWEGKQFFGPGTRLTVL.

This clone came up a few times. Distinct nucleotide sequences in the sample also encode this CDR3. J is TRBJ1-1 and V is TRBV6-4; possible D gene TRBD1, 6 bases. This CDR3 is 13 amino acids long. From germline, CDR1 is MRHNA and CDR2 SNTAGT. The V gene lost 4 bases and the J gene lost 2 bases, with 8 bases spanning the gap. The CDR3 nucleotides read TGTGCCAGCAGTGCACAGGGTAACACTGAAGCTTTCTTT. Translated: CASSAQGNTEAFF.

V and J are TRBV18 and TRBJ1-2, with 7 bases fitting TRBD1. V gave up 2 bases and J gave up 8 bases; unmatched junction bases: 5. CDR1 and CDR2 (germline): KGHSH, LQKENI. The CDR3 is 13 residues long. In nucleotides, the CDR3 is TGTGCCAGCTCACCAACAGGGGCTGAAGGCTACACCTTC. Translating it yields CASSPTGAEGYTF.

This clone has more than one count but fewer than ten. The genes are TRBV29-1 and TRBJ1-1; D perhaps matches TRBD1 (5 bases). The CDR3 extends over 13 amino acids. Germline-derived CDR1 and CDR2 are SQVTM and ANQGSEA. V was cut by 4 bases and J by 4 bases, with 13 bases left in between. This CDR3 reads CSVGAVGGTEAFF. CDR3 DNA: TGCAGCGTTGGGGCGGTGGGGGGCACTGAAGCTTTCTTT.

The rearrangement uses TRBV4-1 and TRBJ1-2; perhaps TRBD1 as D (6 bases). The CDR3 is 16 residues long. Per germline, CDR1 MGHRA and CDR2 YSYEKL. The V end was cut by 7 bases, the J end by 4 bases, with 22 bases between. This CDR3 is CASTWDLTGRLYGYTF. DNA for the CDR3: TGCGCCAGCACTTGGGATCTTACAGGGAGACTCTATGGCTACACCTTC.

A few counts support this clone. The chain uses TRBV4-3 and TRBJ1-2; 7 nucleotides agree with TRBD1. V shed 4 bases and J 4 bases; nucleotides not matched to a gene: 6. The germline gives CDR1 LGHNA, CDR2 YSLEER. This CDR3 region has 14 residues. In DNA form, the CDR3 reads TGCGCCAGCAGCCCCACAGGGGTTGTCTATGGCTACACCTTC. Its protein is CASSPTGVVYGYTF.

The CDR3 here is CASRGDGGGTEAFF. CDR3 coding DNA: TGTGCCAGCAGGGGCGATGGGGGGGGCACTGAAGCTTTCTTT. This chain joins TRBV2 and TRBJ1-1; possible D gene TRBD1, 5 bases. Germline-derived CDR1 and CDR2 are SNHLY and FYNNEI. The CDR3 consists of 14 residues. V was pared by 6 bases and J by 4 bases, with 15 bases between.

The genes are TRBV19 and TRBJ2-5, with 11 bases fitting TRBD2. CDR1 is LNHDA and CDR2 is SQIVND in the germline V gene (reference sequence). V lost 5 bases to trimming and J lost 2 bases; unmatched junction nucleotides: 7. There are 16 residues in the CDR3. CDR3 residues: CASSLAGLAGQETQYF. CDR3 nucleotides: TGTGCCAGTAGTCTCGCCGGACTAGCGGGTCAAGAGACCCAGTACTTC.

The chain has TRBV7-9 and TRBJ2-7, with 9 bases that match TRBD2. J lost 7 bases, V lost 1 base, and 17 bases had no gene match. The germline CDR1 and CDR2 sequences are SEHNR and FQNEAQ (reference sequence). CDR3 size: 18 residues. CDR3 protein: CASSLVRKAGGESREQYF. The DNA for the CDR3 is TGTGCCAGCAGCTTAGTTCGGAAAGCGGGGGGCGAGTCACGGGAGCAGTACTTC. Drawing the rest from reference TRBV7-9 and TRBJ2-7, the complete variable domain is DTGVSQNPRHKITKRGQNVTFRCDPISEHNRLYWYRQTLGQGPEFLTYFQNEAQLEKSRLLSDRFSAERPKGSFSTLEIQRTEQGDSAMYLCASSLVRKAGGESREQYFGPGTRLTVT.

Of note for this clone: Within the sample, other DNA sequences also encode this same CDR3. The chain has TRBV9 and TRBJ1-1, with 8 bases aligning to TRBD1. The germline CDR1 and CDR2 sequences are SGDLS and YYNGEE. This CDR3 region has 14 residues. With 1 base clipped from V and 2 bases from J, the junction kept 1 base outside the gene matches. The CDR3 reads CASSVQGANTEAFF. CDR3 in DNA: TGTGCCAGCAGCGTACAGGGGGCAAACACTGAAGCTTTCTTT.

The chain has TRBV11-2 and TRBJ2-7, with 11 bases that match TRBD2. Trimming at V came to 4 bases and at J to 5 bases, leaving 10 bases not matched to a gene. Per the germline V gene, CDR1 is SGHAT and CDR2 is FQNNGV. There are 16 residues in the CDR3. This chain's CDR3 is CASSSVAGGPRDEQYF. CDR3 sequence (DNA): TGTGCCAGCAGCTCTGTAGCGGGGGGGCCTCGGGACGAGCAGTACTTC.

The J gene is TRBJ1-2, the V gene TRBV6-2 or TRBV6-3; no firm D call. The CDR3 sequence is 17 residues long. V dropped 5 bases and J dropped 4 bases, with 23 bases sitting between them. CDR1 is MNHEY and CDR2 is SVGEGT in the germline V gene. The chain's CDR3 is CASSQDSKSLLTYGYTF. The CDR3 nucleotides read TGTGCCAGCAGTCAGGACTCTAAATCTCTTCTCACCTATGGCTACACCTTC.

The chain has TRBV19 and TRBJ1-5, with 8 bases that match TRBD1. This CDR3 region has 15 residues. The germline V gene encodes CDR1 LNHDA and CDR2 SQIVND (reference sequence). V trimming: 7 bases; J trimming: 7 bases; junction bases outside the gene matches: 12. CDR3 sequence: CASIKDRAGGQPQHF. The CDR3 region has the DNA TGTGCCAGTATCAAGGACAGGGCAGGTGGCCAGCCCCAGCATTTT.